These 13 T cell receptor beta chains share one sample of origin, sequenced in a study of blood T cells in healthy people across ages. It was with a sample-barcoded 5' primer and a J-beta primer mix that a second PCR of about 6 to 12 cycles was run. TCRdb reanalysed the 5' RACE reads using MiXCR and keeps one entry per CDR3 protein. The table lists hundreds of thousands of distinct CDR3 sequences, about 61% of them singletons. The sequencing input was blood. These receptor sequences come from a man aged 40-55 years in good health.

J is TRBJ2-7 and V is TRBV24-1, with TRBD1 matching over 8 bases. Germline V lookup: CDR1 KGHDR, CDR2 SFDVKD. V was clipped by 4 bases and J by 0 bases; unmatched bases: 7. The CDR3 extends over 16 amino acids. CDR3 loop: CATSDTTGESSYEQYF. The CDR3 bases are TGTGCCACCAGTGACACGACAGGGGAGAGCTCCTACGAGCAGTACTTC.

This chain connects TRBV10-3 to TRBJ2-3; 16 bases are shared with TRBD2. The trim removed 10 bases at V and 0 bases at J, leaving 10 bases unmatched. The V gene's germline CDR1 is ENHRY and CDR2 SYGVKD. The CDR3 is 18 residues long. The DNA of the CDR3 is TGTGCCACCCGTACCGGGACTAGCGGGGGGGCTAGCACAGATACGCAGTATTTT. Amino acids: CATRTGTSGGASTDTQYF.

J is TRBJ1-1 and V is TRBV20-1; D is unresolved. This CDR3 contains 10 residues. Trimming took off 6 bases at V and 3 bases at J, with 5 bases between the two ends. Germline CDR1 is DFQATT and CDR2 is SNEGSKA (reference sequence). The CDR3 region is CSAEDTEAFF. The CDR3 nucleotides are TGCAGTGCCGAAGACACTGAAGCTTTCTTT.

This chain connects TRBV9 to TRBJ2-3; tentatively, D is TRBD2 (6 bases). The CDR3 loop spans 15 amino acids. V was shortened by 4 bases and J by 3 bases, with 15 bases between the two germline ends. Germline-derived CDR1 and CDR2 are SGDLS and YYNGEE. CDR3 in amino acids: CASSSGVVRTDTQYF. The DNA of the CDR3 is TGTGCCAGCAGCTCGGGGGTCGTGAGGACAGATACGCAGTATTTT.

This clonotype showed up many times. V is TRBV29-1 and J is TRBJ2-7, with 8 bases lining up with TRBD1. V lost 6 bases and J lost 0; bases outside the gene matches: 7. Germline CDR1 is SQVTM and CDR2 is ANQGSEA. The CDR3 loop spans 14 amino acids. This CDR3 is CSVATGGSSYEQYF. The CDR3 nucleotides are TGCAGCGTCGCTACAGGGGGAAGCTCCTACGAGCAGTACTTC.

J is TRBJ1-6 and V is TRBV28, with D uncertain. From germline, CDR1 is MDHEN and CDR2 SYDVKM. The CDR3 extends over 16 amino acids. Trimming removed 7 bases at V and 0 bases at J, with 13 bases between. CDR3 sequence: CASNRMISSYNSPLHF. For the CDR3, the DNA is TGTGCCAGCAATAGGATGATTAGCTCCTATAATTCACCCCTCCACTTT.

V gene TRBV3-1 combines with J gene TRBJ2-4; TRBD2 might be the D (5 bases). V dropped 0 bases and J dropped 6 bases, with 9 bases sitting between them. Germline CDR1 reads LGHDT; CDR2 reads YNNKEL (reference sequence). This CDR3 is 14 amino acids long. CDR3 bases: TGTGCCAGCAGCCAAGATTCGGGGAGAAACATTCAGTACTTC. This translates into CASSQDSGRNIQYF.

In its sample, this clonotype was seen once. The chain recombines TRBV6-1 with TRBJ2-5; TRBD2 is a possible D gene (5 bases). The germline CDR1 and CDR2 sequences are MNHNS and SASEGT. The CDR3 runs to 15 residues. V gave up 3 bases and J gave up 3 bases, with 14 bases separating them. The CDR3 protein is CASSDDKTKEETQYF. CDR3 sequence (DNA): TGTGCCAGCAGTGATGATAAGACTAAGGAAGAGACCCAGTACTTC.

This clonotype has just a few counts. The V call is TRBV9, the J call TRBJ2-4; maybe TRBD2 (5 bases). V lost 0 bases and J lost 13, with 17 bases in between. In germline, CDR1 is SGDLS, CDR2 YYNGEE. The CDR3 consists of 14 residues. The CDR3 is CASSVGYTEEEQYF. CDR3 in DNA: TGTGCCAGCAGCGTAGGATATACCGAGGAGGAGCAGTACTTC. Full variable domain (missing parts from reference TRBV9 and TRBJ2-4): DSGVTQTPKHLITATGQRVTLRCSPRSGDLSVYWYQQSLDQGLQFLIQYYNGEERAKGNILERFSAQQFPDLHSELNLSSLELGDSALYFCASSVGYTEEEQYFGAGTRLSVL.

The CDR3, as DNA: TGTGCCACCAGTGACCCCCTAAGACAGGGATACAATGAGCAGTTCTTC. Translated: CATSDPLRQGYNEQFF. This sequence joins TRBV24-1 and TRBJ2-1; 7 positions match TRBD1. The germline CDR1 and CDR2 sequences are KGHDR and SFDVKD. J lost 4 bases, V lost 4 bases, and 9 bases had no gene match. This CDR3 is built from 16 residues.

CDR3 amino acids: CSAAGRLAVNSEQYF. CDR3 nucleotide sequence: TGCAGTGCGGCAGGCAGACTAGCGGTGAACTCCGAGCAGTACTTC. This chain joins TRBV20-1 and TRBJ2-7; 9 positions agree with TRBD2. The germline V gene has CDR1 DFQATT and CDR2 SNEGSKA (reference sequence). This CDR3 comprises 15 residues. Trimming took 6 bases from V and 6 from J; bases not matched to a gene: 15.

This clonotype was seen ten or more times. V is TRBV27 and J is TRBJ1-2; 7 nucleotides line up with TRBD1. V dropped 3 bases and J dropped 7; count of bases not matched to a gene: 5. The CDR3 sequence is 13 residues long. Germline assignment: CDR1 MNHEY and CDR2 SMNVEV (reference sequence). The CDR3 is CASSFTGVAGYTF. The CDR3 DNA sequence: TGTGCCAGCAGTTTTACAGGGGTCGCTGGCTACACCTTC.

This clonotype was counted a single time. V usage is TRBV7-6 and J usage is TRBJ2-4, with D perhaps matching TRBD2 (5 bases). CDR3 length equals 12 residues. V shed 4 bases and J shed 11 bases, with 12 bases lying between them. Germline CDR1 reads SGHVS; CDR2 reads FNYEAQ. Here the CDR3 reads CASSSLVGVQYF. Here the CDR3 DNA reads TGTGCCAGCAGCTCACTAGTTGGGGTTCAGTACTTC.